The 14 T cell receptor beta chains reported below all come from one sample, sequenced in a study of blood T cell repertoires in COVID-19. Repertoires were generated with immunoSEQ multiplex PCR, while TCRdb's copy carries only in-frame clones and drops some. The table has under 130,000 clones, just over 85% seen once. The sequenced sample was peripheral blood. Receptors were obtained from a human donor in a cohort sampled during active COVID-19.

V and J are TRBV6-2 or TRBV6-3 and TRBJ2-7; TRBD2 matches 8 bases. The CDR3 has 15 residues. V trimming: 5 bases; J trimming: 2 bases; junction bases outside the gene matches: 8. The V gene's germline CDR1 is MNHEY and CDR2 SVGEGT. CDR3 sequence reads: CASSPITSGPYEQYF. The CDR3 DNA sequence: TGTGCCAGCAGTCCAATAACTAGCGGACCCTACGAGCAGTACTTC.

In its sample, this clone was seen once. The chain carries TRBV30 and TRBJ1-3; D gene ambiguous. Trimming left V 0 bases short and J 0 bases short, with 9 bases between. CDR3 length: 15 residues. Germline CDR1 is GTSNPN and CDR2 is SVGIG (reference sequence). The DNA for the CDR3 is TGTGCCTGGAGTGTACGTCGCAGCTCTGGAAACACCATATATTTT. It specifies CAWSVRRSSGNTIYF.

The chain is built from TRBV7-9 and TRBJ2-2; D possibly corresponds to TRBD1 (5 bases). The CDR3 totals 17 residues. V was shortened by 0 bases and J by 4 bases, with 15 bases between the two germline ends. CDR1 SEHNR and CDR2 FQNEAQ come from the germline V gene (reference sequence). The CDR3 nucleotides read TGTGCCAGCAGCTTAGCGCTGGTCGGCAGGGTCACCGGGGAGCTGTTTTTT. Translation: CASSLALVGRVTGELFF. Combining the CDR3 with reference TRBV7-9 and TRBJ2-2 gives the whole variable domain DTGVSQNPRHKITKRGQNVTFRCDPISEHNRLYWYRQTLGQGPEFLTYFQNEAQLEKSRLLSDRFSAERPKGSFSTLEIQRTEQGDSAMYLCASSLALVGRVTGELFFGEGSRLTVL.

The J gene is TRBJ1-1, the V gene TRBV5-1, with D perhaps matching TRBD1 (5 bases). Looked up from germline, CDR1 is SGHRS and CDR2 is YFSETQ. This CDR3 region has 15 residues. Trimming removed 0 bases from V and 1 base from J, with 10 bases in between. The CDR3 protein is CASSLGARENTEAFF. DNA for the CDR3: TGCGCCAGCAGCTTGGGCGCCAGGGAGAACACTGAAGCTTTCTTT. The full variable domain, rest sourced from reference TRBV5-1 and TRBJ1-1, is KAGVTQTPRYLIKTRGQQVTLSCSPISGHRSVSWYQQTPGQGLQFLFEYFSETQRNKGNFPGRFSGRQFSNSRSEMNVSTLELGDSALYLCASSLGARENTEAFFGQGTRLTVV.

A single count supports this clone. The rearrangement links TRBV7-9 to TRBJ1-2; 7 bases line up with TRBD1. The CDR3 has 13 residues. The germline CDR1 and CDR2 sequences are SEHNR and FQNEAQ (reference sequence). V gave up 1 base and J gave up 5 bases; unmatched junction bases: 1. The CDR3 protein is CASSLGTGYGYTF. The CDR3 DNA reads TGTGCCAGCAGCTTAGGGACAGGATATGGCTACACCTTC. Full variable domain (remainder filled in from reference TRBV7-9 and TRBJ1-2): DTGVSQNPRHKITKRGQNVTFRCDPISEHNRLYWYRQTLGQGPEFLTYFQNEAQLEKSRLLSDRFSAERPKGSFSTLEIQRTEQGDSAMYLCASSLGTGYGYTFGSGTRLTVV.

The CDR3 region is CSAIEVLYGYTF. The CDR3 DNA reads as TGCAGTGCTATTGAGGTACTCTATGGCTACACCTTC. This chain links TRBV20-1 with TRBJ1-2; D uncertain. Germline V gene data show CDR1 as DFQATT and CDR2 as SNEGSKA (reference sequence). The germline V and J ends were trimmed by 4 bases and 4 bases, with 10 bases remaining between them. The CDR3 runs 12 residues.

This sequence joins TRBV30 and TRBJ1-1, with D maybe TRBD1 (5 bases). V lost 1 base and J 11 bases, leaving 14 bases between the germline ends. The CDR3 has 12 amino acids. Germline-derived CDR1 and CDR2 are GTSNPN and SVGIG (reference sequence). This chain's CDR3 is CAWSETGRGAFF. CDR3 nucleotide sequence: TGTGCCTGGAGTGAAACAGGTCGGGGGGCTTTCTTT. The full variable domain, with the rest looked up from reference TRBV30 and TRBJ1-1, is SQTIHQWPATLVQPVGSPLSLECTVEGTSNPNLYWYRQAAGRGLQLLFYSVGIGQISSEVPQNLSASRPQDRQFILSSKKLLLSDSGFYLCAWSETGRGAFFGQGTRLTVV.

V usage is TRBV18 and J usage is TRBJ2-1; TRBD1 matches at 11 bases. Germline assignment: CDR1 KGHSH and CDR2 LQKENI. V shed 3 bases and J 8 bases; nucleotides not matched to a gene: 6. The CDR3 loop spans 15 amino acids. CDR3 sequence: CASSPRGQGVYEQFF. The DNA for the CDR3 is TGTGCCAGCTCACCGAGGGGACAGGGGGTCTATGAGCAGTTCTTC.

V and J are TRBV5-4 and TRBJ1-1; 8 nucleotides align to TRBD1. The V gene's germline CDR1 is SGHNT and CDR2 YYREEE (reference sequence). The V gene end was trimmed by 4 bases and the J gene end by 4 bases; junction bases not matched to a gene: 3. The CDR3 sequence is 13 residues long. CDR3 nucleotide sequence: TGTGCCAGCAGCCGGCAGGGGGCCACTGAAGCTTTCTTT. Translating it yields CASSRQGATEAFF.

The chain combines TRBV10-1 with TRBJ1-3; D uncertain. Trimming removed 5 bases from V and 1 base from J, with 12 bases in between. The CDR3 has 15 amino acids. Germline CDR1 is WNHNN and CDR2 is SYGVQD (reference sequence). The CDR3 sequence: CASSRERSSGNTIYF. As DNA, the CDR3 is TGCGCCAGCAGTCGGGAGAGGAGTTCTGGAAACACCATATATTTT.

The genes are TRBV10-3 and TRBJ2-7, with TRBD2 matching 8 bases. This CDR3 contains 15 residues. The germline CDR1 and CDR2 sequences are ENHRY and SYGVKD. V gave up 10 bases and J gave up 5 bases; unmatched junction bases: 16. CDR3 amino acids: CATRPDPGGPHEQYF. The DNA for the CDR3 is TGTGCCACCCGTCCGGATCCGGGGGGGCCTCACGAGCAGTACTTC.

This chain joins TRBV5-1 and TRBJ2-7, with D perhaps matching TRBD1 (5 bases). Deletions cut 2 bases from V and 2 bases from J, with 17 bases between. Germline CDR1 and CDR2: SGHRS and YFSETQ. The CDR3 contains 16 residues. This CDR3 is CASSLVAQGGPYEQYF. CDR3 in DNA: TGCGCCAGCAGCTTAGTTGCCCAGGGTGGACCCTACGAGCAGTACTTC.

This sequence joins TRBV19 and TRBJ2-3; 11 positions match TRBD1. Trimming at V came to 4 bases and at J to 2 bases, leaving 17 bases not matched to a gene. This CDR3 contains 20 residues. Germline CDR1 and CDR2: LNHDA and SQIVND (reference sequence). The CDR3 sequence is CASSKIGPGQGAILTDTQYF. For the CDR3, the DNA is TGTGCCAGTAGTAAGATTGGCCCTGGACAGGGGGCCATTCTCACAGATACGCAGTATTTT.

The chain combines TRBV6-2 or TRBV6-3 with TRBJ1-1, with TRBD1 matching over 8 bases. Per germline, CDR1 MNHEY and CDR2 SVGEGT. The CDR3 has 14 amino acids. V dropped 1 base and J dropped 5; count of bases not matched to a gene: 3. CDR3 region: CASSYWNRGTEAFF. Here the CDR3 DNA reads TGTGCCAGCAGTTACTGGAACAGGGGGACTGAAGCTTTCTTT.